This T cell receptor (beta chain) was captured in a study of blood T cells in healthy people across ages. Whole-study context: Using template switching, researchers captured about one barcoded beta molecule for each two T cells.

Findings and caveats of the study: A strong correlation was seen between TCR beta diversity and naive T cell percentage.

Remarks on this clonotype: Antigen: not known.

A second PCR, run for about 6 to 12 cycles, used a sample-barcoded 5' primer plus a J-beta primer mix. Each cDNA molecule, via a template-switch adaptor with 12 random nucleotides, was tagged. TCRdb itself ran the 5' RACE reads through MiXCR, one entry per CDR3 protein. The sample has over a million distinct CDR3 sequences, 40% to 55% seen once. The sequenced sample was blood. The sequence was collected from a woman between 55 and 75 years old in good health.

DNA for the CDR3: TGTGCCAGCAGTCGCCCCCTACTAACTAGCACAGATACGCAGTATTTT. Translated: CASSRPLLTSTDTQYF. The chain couples TRBV2 to TRBJ2-3; the D is unclear. Trimming cost V 5 bases and J 0 bases, with 15 bases left between them. The CDR3 loop spans 16 amino acids. The germline CDR1 and CDR2 sequences are SNHLY and FYNNEI. Drawing the rest from reference TRBV2 and TRBJ2-3, the complete variable domain is EPEVTQTPSHQVTQMGQEVILRCVPISNHLYFYWYRQILGQKVEFLVSFYNNEISEKSEIFDDQFSVERPDGSNFTLKIRSTKLEDSAMYFCASSRPLLTSTDTQYFGPGTRLTVL.